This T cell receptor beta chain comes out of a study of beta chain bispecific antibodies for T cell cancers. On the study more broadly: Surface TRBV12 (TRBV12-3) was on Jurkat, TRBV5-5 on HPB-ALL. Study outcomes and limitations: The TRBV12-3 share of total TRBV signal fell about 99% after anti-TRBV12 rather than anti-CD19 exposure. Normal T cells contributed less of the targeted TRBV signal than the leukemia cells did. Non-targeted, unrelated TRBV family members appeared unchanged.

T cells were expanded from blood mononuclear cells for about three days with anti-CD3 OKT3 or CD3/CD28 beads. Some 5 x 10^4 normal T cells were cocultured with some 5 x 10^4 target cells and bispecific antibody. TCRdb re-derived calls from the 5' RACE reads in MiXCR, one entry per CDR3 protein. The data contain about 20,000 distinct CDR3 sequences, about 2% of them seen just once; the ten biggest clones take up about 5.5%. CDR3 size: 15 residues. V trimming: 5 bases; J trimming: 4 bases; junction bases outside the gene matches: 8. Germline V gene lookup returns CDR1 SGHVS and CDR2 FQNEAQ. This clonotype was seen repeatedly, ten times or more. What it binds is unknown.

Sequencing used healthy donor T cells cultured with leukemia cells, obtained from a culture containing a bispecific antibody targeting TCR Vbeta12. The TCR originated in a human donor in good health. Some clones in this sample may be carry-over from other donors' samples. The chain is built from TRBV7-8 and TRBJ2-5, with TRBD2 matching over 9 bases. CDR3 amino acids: CASSPYSGGGETQYF. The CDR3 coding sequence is TGTGCCAGCAGCCCCTATAGCGGGGGAGGAGAGACCCAGTACTTC.